This T cell receptor beta chain emerged from a study of blood T cell repertoires in COVID-19. Overall study: Sites across the United States, Italy and Spain contributed samples from acute and convalescent COVID-19. The analysed material was cDNA or gDNA that came from T cells, B-cell-depleted T cells, or PBMCs.

Original data processing: Estimation of nucleated cell counts was performed using reference gene primer amplification. The data were produced by immunoSEQ multiplex PCR, yet TCRdb's version contains in-frame clones alone and is incomplete. The DNA was the basis for D and trimming; V, J and clone size are from that table. This table has about 95,000 clones, just over 90% appearing once. V lost 3 bases to trimming and J lost 6 bases; unmatched junction nucleotides: 6. This CDR3 contains 15 residues. Germline CDR1 reads SGHRS; CDR2 reads YFSETQ. This clone was picked up a small number of times. The chain joins TRBV5-1 to TRBJ2-7, with 13 bases that match TRBD2. The sample consisted of peripheral blood. The sequence was obtained from a woman aged 50 to 65 in a cohort sampled during active COVID-19. Here the CDR3 DNA reads TGCGCCAGCAGCTCGACTAGCGGGAGGTGGATCGAGCAGTACTTC. Its translation: CASSSTSGRWIEQYF.